This TCR beta chain was obtained from a study of low-dose radiotherapy and immunotherapy resistance in tumors. Study as a whole: Members of Cohort 1 were treated with 0.5 Gy per fraction every 2 weeks. The prescribed total PTV dose was 6.5 Gy. Per fraction, Cohort 2 was given 1 Gy every two weeks, accumulating a total of 13 Gy over 26 weeks. The study gave patients oral aspirin 300 mg daily for four cycles from cycle 1 day 1.

Germline assignment: CDR1 SGHDN and CDR2 FVKESK. The CDR3 is made up of 13 amino acids. J gave up 8 bases and V 3 bases, and 2 bases lay outside the gene matches. Donors were given nivolumab, ipilimumab, aspirin, low-dose cyclophosphamide and low-dose radiotherapy. TRAV and TRBV primers primed cDNA for both TCRalpha and TCRbeta. TCR amplification used about 20 PCR cycles, a constant-region primer and a V-primer adapter. TCRdb itself ran the reads through MiXCR, one entry per CDR3 protein. The sample yields about 13,000 distinct CDR3 sequences, 75% seen once. The rearrangement links TRBV14 to TRBJ2-1, with TRBD1 identical over 9 bases. The receptor was isolated from a human donor with advanced metastatic prostate, ovarian, gallbladder or colorectal cancer (not recorded which). This table probably holds off-target reads from a library built for another chain. This chain's CDR3 is CASSQDRGDEQFF. CDR3 nucleotides: TGTGCCAGCAGCCAGGACAGGGGCGATGAGCAGTTCTTC.